Below, 14 T cell receptor beta chains from the same sample are listed, as sequenced in a study of cytomegalovirus exposure and HLA in healthy donors. Vbeta (60) and Jbeta (13) primers were used in the PCR. The data were produced by immunoSEQ multiplex PCR, yet TCRdb's version contains in-frame clones alone and is incomplete. The sample yields 95,000 or so clones, roughly 79% seen once. Input material: PBMCs. All receptors come from a woman aged 70-85 years in good health and CMV-seropositive.

The chain combines TRBV27 with TRBJ2-3; TRBD2 matches 7 bases. The length of the CDR3 is 15 residues. V was pared by 2 bases and J by 3 bases, with 5 bases of the junction left unmatched. Germline lookup yields CDR1 MNHEY and CDR2 SMNVEV (reference sequence). CDR3 nucleotides: TGTGCCAGCAGTTTAGGACTAGATGGGACAGATACGCAGTATTTT. This translates into CASSLGLDGTDTQYF.

This clone was observed once. The chain uses TRBV7-3 and TRBJ2-2; D unclear. Trimming removed 5 bases at V and 1 base at J, with 14 bases between. CDR1 is SGHTA and CDR2 is FQGTGA in the germline V gene. The CDR3 covers 16 residues. CDR3 sequence reads: CASSLQKGGNTGELFF. The CDR3 DNA follows: TGTGCCAGCAGCCTTCAAAAAGGCGGGAACACCGGGGAGCTGTTTTTT.

The chain carries TRBV29-1 and TRBJ2-7; 7 nucleotides line up with TRBD1. Germline values: CDR1 SQVTM, CDR2 ANQGSEA. The CDR3 is made up of 13 amino acids. After removal of 7 bases from V and 4 bases from J, the junction contained 10 bases not matched to a gene. The CDR3 coding sequence is TGCAGCGCCCAGAGGGGGCTTGGTTACGAGCAGTACTTC. Its translation is CSAQRGLGYEQYF.

This chain links TRBV27 with TRBJ2-7; 10 bases line up with TRBD1. Germline CDR1 is MNHEY and CDR2 is SMNVEV (reference sequence). The CDR3 runs 13 residues. The V segment lost 6 bases and the J segment 4 bases; nucleotides outside the gene matches: 3. The CDR3 loop is CASRRTGGYEQYF. CDR3 in DNA: TGTGCCAGCAGGAGGACAGGGGGGTACGAGCAGTACTTC.

V is TRBV19 and J is TRBJ1-4, with 7 nucleotides matching TRBD1. CDR1 is LNHDA, CDR2 SQIVND, per germline (reference sequence). J gave up 5 bases and V 6 bases, and 9 bases lay outside the gene matches. The CDR3 spans 15 residues. CDR3 coding DNA: TGTGCCAGTAGGGGACAGCTCACCCCAAATGAAAAACTGTTTTTT. As protein: CASRGQLTPNEKLFF.

The rearrangement uses TRBV21-1 and TRBJ2-7; no DNA check was done on the table's D call, TRBD2. TRBV21-1 constitutes a pseudogene. This CDR3 spans 14 amino acids. The CDR3: CASSLTSETYAQYF. CDR3 sequence (DNA): TGTGCCAGCAGCCTTACTAGCGAGACCTACGCGCAGTACTTC.

The chain combines TRBV25-1 with TRBJ1-2; TRBD1 agrees at 9 bases. Looked up from germline, CDR1 is MGHDK and CDR2 is SYGVNS. Trimming removed 1 base from V and 8 bases from J; junction bases left unmatched: 11. The CDR3 is 16 amino acids. The CDR3 DNA reads TGTGCCAGCAGTGAATCCCGACCGGGACAGGGATCCGGCTACACCTTC. This sequence encodes CASSESRPGQGSGYTF.

The J gene is TRBJ2-1, the V gene TRBV9, with D maybe TRBD1 (5 bases). The V and J ends lost 0 bases and 5 bases respectively, with 12 bases between them. CDR1 SGDLS and CDR2 YYNGEE come from the germline V gene. The CDR3 consists of 15 residues. Here the CDR3 reads CASSVAGREDNEQFF. CDR3 sequence (DNA): TGTGCCAGCAGCGTAGCCGGCAGGGAAGACAATGAGCAGTTCTTC.

The chain has TRBV28 and TRBJ2-1; possible D gene TRBD1, 6 bases. V was trimmed by 6 bases and J by 9 bases, leaving 15 bases between them. The CDR3 extends over 13 amino acids. CDR1 is MDHEN, CDR2 SYDVKM, per germline. CDR3 residues: CASRKQGLGEQFF. The CDR3 nucleotides read TGTGCCAGCAGAAAACAGGGTTTAGGTGAGCAGTTCTTC.

The chain is built from TRBV19 and TRBJ2-1, with D possibly being TRBD1 (6 bases). The CDR3 consists of 14 residues. Germline lookup yields CDR1 LNHDA and CDR2 SQIVND (reference sequence). Trimming took off 6 bases at V and 2 bases at J, with 11 bases between the two ends. Here the CDR3 DNA reads TGTGCCAGTAGCAAGGGGGACACCTACAATGAGCAGTTCTTC. Its translation is CASSKGDTYNEQFF.

The chain is built from TRBV19 and TRBJ1-4; D not certain. V was shortened by 3 bases and J by 13 bases, with 9 bases between the two germline ends. Germline values: CDR1 LNHDA, CDR2 SQIVND (reference sequence). The CDR3 extends over 11 amino acids. CDR3 amino acids: CASSINGGLFF. The DNA of the CDR3 is TGTGCCAGTAGTATTAATGGAGGACTGTTTTTT.

The chain combines TRBV28 with TRBJ2-5; D may be TRBD1 (5 bases). The J call is doubtful: the DNA matches TRBJ2-7 better. CDR1 and CDR2 (germline): MDHEN, SYDVKM. The CDR3 runs to 14 residues. This CDR3 is CASSPATVSYEQYF. The DNA for the CDR3 is TGTGCCAGCAGTCCGGCGACAGTCTCCTACGAGCAGTACTTC.

The V call is TRBV5-1, the J call TRBJ2-1, with 9 bases fitting TRBD2. Germline V gene data show CDR1 as SGHRS and CDR2 as YFSETQ. The CDR3 is 16 amino acids. The V and J ends lost 0 bases and 8 bases, in that order; junction bases with no gene match: 9. In DNA, the CDR3 is TGCGCCAGCAGCTTGGATTTGGCGGGAGGGACCGATGAGCAGTTCTTC. Translation: CASSLDLAGGTDEQFF.

In the case of this clone: The germline gene is not matched at one end of the junction; a read error may be the cause. This sample also contains other DNA sequences that code for the same CDR3. The gene calls are TRBV27 and TRBJ1-2; D is perhaps TRBD1 (6 bases). CDR1 is MNHEY, CDR2 SMNVEV, per germline (reference sequence). The CDR3 totals 18 residues. The CDR3 reads CASSFDRSGDGANYGYTF. CDR3 coding DNA: TGTGCCAGCAGTTTCGATAGGTCAGGGGACGGCGCCAACTATGGCTATACCTTC.